This T cell receptor (beta chain) is from a study of post-analysis software for immune sequencing data. Study-level information: Recorded subtypes: relapsing-remitting, secondary progressive, progressive-relapsing; some patients unannotated. Regarding the study as a whole: Included in a set of roughly five TRBV segments more frequent in patients than controls were TRBV5-6, TRBV5-1 and TRBV20-1. There was significantly lower normalized Chao1 diversity in multiple sclerosis patients than in controls. With F measure, samples from one preparation batch clustered together strongly.

The library was made from cDNA and included unique molecular identifiers. TCRdb independently ran MiXCR on the PCR reads; one entry per CDR3 protein. The repertoire holds about 820,000 distinct CDR3 sequences, with about 50% as singletons. Turning to this clonotype: Its antigen is not identified.

This CDR3 has 15 amino acids. In germline, CDR1 is SGDLS, CDR2 YYNGEE. V lost 0 bases and J 6 bases, leaving 12 bases between the germline ends. The sequenced material came from blood. The chain joins TRBV9 to TRBJ2-2; D gene ambiguous. The TCR sequence derives from a girl aged 5-17 years with multiple sclerosis. The CDR3 coding sequence is TGTGCCAGCAGCGTAGGAAGTAGGAGTCCCGGGGAGCTGTTTTTT. Amino acid sequence: CASSVGSRSPGELFF.